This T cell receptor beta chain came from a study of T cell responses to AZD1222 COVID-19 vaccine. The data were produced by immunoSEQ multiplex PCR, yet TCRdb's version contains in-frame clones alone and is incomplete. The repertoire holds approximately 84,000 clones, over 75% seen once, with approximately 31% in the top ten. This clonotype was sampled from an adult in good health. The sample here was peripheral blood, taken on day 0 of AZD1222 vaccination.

CDR3 DNA: TGTGCCACCAGTGGTCCTAGCGGGATTGAAGATACGCAGTATTTT. Protein: CATSGPSGIEDTQYF. The chain employs TRBV24-1 and TRBJ2-3; 9 bases align to TRBD2. The junction had 7 bases not matched to a gene; V was cut back by 5 bases and J by 5 bases. CDR1 is KGHDR, CDR2 SFDVKD, per germline. The CDR3 consists of 15 residues.